The clone carrying this TCR beta chain was picked up a small number of times. The data are from a study of naive and memory T cell subsets. Two oligonucleotides, mixed equimolar, formed the beta constant-region primer covering TRBC1 and TRBC2. MiXCR, run by TCRdb on the UMI-ligation and nested PCR reads, gives a single entry per CDR3 protein. The sample consists of 130,000 to 150,000 distinct CDR3 sequences, about 17% of them appearing once. The V end was cut by 0 bases, the J end by 5 bases, with 9 bases between. The CDR3 runs to 13 residues. From germline, CDR1 is SGHRS and CDR2 YFSETQ. This chain uses TRBV5-1 with TRBJ2-7, with D hard to call. The specimen was naive CD4+ T cells from blood. The TCR comes from a human donor in good health. Here the CDR3 DNA reads TGCGCCAGCAGCTTGGAGGGCCGCCACGAGCAGTACTTC. Amino acid sequence: CASSLEGRHEQYF.